This passage covers 9 T cell receptor beta chains from one sample sequenced in a study of patients and donors after allogeneic stem cell transplantation. MiXCR was run by TCRdb on the RT-PCR reads, yielding one entry per CDR3 protein. The sample contains 920,000 or so distinct CDR3 sequences, roughly 18% of which appear only once. The sequencing sample was made of blood, either unsorted or a sorted T cell fraction (not recorded which). Receptors were obtained from a human donor who was either an allogeneic HSCT recipient or a stem cell or donor lymphocyte infusion donor (not recorded which). It is not recorded whose cells these are; they may come from a transplant donor.

This chain joins TRBV25-1 and TRBJ2-5; D remains ambiguous. This CDR3 is 15 amino acids long. The germline V gene encodes CDR1 MGHDK and CDR2 SYGVNS. Trimming removed 4 bases from V and 5 bases from J, with 17 bases in between. CDR3 sequence (DNA): TGTGCCAGCAGTGTGGGCCGACTCACAAGCGAGACCCAGTACTTC. Protein: CASSVGRLTSETQYF.

This clonotype was seen a few times. V is TRBV5-4 and J is TRBJ2-7; 12 bases are a match to TRBD2. Germline loops: CDR1 SGHNT, CDR2 YYREEE (reference sequence). CDR3 length equals 17 residues. Trimming cost V 4 bases and J 3 bases; bases outside gene matches: 11. In DNA form, the CDR3 reads TGTGCCAGCAGCGGGAGCCTCGGGACTAGCGGGTACTACGAGCAGTACTTC. This translates into CASSGSLGTSGYYEQYF.

This clonotype has a handful of counts. The rearrangement uses TRBV12-3 or TRBV12-4 and TRBJ2-1, with 8 bases identical to TRBD2. The CDR3 extends over 16 amino acids. V lost 5 bases and J lost 3; bases outside the gene matches: 9. The chain's CDR3 is CASSPPVSGGYNEQFF. CDR3 nucleotides: TGTGCCAGCAGTCCCCCTGTGAGCGGGGGCTACAATGAGCAGTTCTTC.

The V call is TRBV7-9, the J call TRBJ1-5; no definite D call. CDR3 length equals 16 residues. The germline V and J ends were trimmed by 0 bases and 4 bases, with 13 bases remaining between them. Looked up from germline, CDR1 is SEHNR and CDR2 is FQNEAQ (reference sequence). CDR3 in amino acids: CASSLAVDGKNQPQHF. The CDR3 DNA is TGTGCCAGCAGCTTAGCGGTGGACGGAAAGAATCAGCCCCAGCATTTT.

The V call is TRBV29-1, the J call TRBJ2-7; D is uncertain. This CDR3 is 13 amino acids long. Trimming shortened V by 6 bases and J by 5 bases, and 17 bases separated the two germline ends. The V gene's germline CDR1 is SQVTM and CDR2 ANQGSEA. The CDR3 spells CSVPGLRPNEQYF. The DNA of the CDR3 is TGCAGCGTGCCGGGCCTCCGCCCAAACGAGCAGTACTTC.

V usage is TRBV4-1 and J usage is TRBJ1-2; the D is unclear. V was shortened by 1 base and J by 0 bases, with 6 bases between the two germline ends. The germline V gene encodes CDR1 MGHRA and CDR2 YSYEKL. This CDR3 is 14 amino acids long. Here the CDR3 DNA reads TGCGCCAGCAGCCAAGTTGCCTCTAACTATGGCTACACCTTC. Translated, it gives CASSQVASNYGYTF.

This clonotype was seen repeatedly, ten times or more. This chain links TRBV9 with TRBJ1-3; D is undetermined. The CDR3 totals 14 residues. Trimming removed 0 bases at V and 0 bases at J, with 4 bases between. Looked up from germline, CDR1 is SGDLS and CDR2 is YYNGEE. CDR3 nucleotide sequence: TGTGCCAGCAGCGTAGGGGACTCTGGAAACACCATATATTTT. It is translated as CASSVGDSGNTIYF. Based on the CDR3 plus reference TRBV9 and TRBJ1-3, the full variable domain is DSGVTQTPKHLITATGQRVTLRCSPRSGDLSVYWYQQSLDQGLQFLIQYYNGEERAKGNILERFSAQQFPDLHSELNLSSLELGDSALYFCASSVGDSGNTIYFGEGSWLTVV.

The J gene is TRBJ2-2, the V gene TRBV11-1; 8 bases are a match to TRBD1. Unmatched junction bases numbered 9, after V lost 5 bases and J lost 4 bases. The CDR3 consists of 16 residues. Germline CDR1 SGHAT, CDR2 FQDESV (reference sequence). In DNA form, the CDR3 reads TGTGCCAGCAGCCCAAAGTGGGACAGGCGCACCGGGGAGCTGTTTTTT. As protein: CASSPKWDRRTGELFF.

The table lists this clonotype with a few counts. J is TRBJ2-7 and V is TRBV7-8; 7 bases are shared with TRBD1. The CDR3 loop spans 18 amino acids. Germline V gene lookup returns CDR1 SGHVS and CDR2 FQNEAQ. Germline trimming cut 2 bases from V and 6 bases from J; bases unmatched to any gene: 19. This CDR3 is CASSLPLTRLDRSAEQYF. DNA of the CDR3: TGTGCCAGCAGCTTACCCCTTACACGACTGGACAGGTCCGCCGAGCAGTACTTC.